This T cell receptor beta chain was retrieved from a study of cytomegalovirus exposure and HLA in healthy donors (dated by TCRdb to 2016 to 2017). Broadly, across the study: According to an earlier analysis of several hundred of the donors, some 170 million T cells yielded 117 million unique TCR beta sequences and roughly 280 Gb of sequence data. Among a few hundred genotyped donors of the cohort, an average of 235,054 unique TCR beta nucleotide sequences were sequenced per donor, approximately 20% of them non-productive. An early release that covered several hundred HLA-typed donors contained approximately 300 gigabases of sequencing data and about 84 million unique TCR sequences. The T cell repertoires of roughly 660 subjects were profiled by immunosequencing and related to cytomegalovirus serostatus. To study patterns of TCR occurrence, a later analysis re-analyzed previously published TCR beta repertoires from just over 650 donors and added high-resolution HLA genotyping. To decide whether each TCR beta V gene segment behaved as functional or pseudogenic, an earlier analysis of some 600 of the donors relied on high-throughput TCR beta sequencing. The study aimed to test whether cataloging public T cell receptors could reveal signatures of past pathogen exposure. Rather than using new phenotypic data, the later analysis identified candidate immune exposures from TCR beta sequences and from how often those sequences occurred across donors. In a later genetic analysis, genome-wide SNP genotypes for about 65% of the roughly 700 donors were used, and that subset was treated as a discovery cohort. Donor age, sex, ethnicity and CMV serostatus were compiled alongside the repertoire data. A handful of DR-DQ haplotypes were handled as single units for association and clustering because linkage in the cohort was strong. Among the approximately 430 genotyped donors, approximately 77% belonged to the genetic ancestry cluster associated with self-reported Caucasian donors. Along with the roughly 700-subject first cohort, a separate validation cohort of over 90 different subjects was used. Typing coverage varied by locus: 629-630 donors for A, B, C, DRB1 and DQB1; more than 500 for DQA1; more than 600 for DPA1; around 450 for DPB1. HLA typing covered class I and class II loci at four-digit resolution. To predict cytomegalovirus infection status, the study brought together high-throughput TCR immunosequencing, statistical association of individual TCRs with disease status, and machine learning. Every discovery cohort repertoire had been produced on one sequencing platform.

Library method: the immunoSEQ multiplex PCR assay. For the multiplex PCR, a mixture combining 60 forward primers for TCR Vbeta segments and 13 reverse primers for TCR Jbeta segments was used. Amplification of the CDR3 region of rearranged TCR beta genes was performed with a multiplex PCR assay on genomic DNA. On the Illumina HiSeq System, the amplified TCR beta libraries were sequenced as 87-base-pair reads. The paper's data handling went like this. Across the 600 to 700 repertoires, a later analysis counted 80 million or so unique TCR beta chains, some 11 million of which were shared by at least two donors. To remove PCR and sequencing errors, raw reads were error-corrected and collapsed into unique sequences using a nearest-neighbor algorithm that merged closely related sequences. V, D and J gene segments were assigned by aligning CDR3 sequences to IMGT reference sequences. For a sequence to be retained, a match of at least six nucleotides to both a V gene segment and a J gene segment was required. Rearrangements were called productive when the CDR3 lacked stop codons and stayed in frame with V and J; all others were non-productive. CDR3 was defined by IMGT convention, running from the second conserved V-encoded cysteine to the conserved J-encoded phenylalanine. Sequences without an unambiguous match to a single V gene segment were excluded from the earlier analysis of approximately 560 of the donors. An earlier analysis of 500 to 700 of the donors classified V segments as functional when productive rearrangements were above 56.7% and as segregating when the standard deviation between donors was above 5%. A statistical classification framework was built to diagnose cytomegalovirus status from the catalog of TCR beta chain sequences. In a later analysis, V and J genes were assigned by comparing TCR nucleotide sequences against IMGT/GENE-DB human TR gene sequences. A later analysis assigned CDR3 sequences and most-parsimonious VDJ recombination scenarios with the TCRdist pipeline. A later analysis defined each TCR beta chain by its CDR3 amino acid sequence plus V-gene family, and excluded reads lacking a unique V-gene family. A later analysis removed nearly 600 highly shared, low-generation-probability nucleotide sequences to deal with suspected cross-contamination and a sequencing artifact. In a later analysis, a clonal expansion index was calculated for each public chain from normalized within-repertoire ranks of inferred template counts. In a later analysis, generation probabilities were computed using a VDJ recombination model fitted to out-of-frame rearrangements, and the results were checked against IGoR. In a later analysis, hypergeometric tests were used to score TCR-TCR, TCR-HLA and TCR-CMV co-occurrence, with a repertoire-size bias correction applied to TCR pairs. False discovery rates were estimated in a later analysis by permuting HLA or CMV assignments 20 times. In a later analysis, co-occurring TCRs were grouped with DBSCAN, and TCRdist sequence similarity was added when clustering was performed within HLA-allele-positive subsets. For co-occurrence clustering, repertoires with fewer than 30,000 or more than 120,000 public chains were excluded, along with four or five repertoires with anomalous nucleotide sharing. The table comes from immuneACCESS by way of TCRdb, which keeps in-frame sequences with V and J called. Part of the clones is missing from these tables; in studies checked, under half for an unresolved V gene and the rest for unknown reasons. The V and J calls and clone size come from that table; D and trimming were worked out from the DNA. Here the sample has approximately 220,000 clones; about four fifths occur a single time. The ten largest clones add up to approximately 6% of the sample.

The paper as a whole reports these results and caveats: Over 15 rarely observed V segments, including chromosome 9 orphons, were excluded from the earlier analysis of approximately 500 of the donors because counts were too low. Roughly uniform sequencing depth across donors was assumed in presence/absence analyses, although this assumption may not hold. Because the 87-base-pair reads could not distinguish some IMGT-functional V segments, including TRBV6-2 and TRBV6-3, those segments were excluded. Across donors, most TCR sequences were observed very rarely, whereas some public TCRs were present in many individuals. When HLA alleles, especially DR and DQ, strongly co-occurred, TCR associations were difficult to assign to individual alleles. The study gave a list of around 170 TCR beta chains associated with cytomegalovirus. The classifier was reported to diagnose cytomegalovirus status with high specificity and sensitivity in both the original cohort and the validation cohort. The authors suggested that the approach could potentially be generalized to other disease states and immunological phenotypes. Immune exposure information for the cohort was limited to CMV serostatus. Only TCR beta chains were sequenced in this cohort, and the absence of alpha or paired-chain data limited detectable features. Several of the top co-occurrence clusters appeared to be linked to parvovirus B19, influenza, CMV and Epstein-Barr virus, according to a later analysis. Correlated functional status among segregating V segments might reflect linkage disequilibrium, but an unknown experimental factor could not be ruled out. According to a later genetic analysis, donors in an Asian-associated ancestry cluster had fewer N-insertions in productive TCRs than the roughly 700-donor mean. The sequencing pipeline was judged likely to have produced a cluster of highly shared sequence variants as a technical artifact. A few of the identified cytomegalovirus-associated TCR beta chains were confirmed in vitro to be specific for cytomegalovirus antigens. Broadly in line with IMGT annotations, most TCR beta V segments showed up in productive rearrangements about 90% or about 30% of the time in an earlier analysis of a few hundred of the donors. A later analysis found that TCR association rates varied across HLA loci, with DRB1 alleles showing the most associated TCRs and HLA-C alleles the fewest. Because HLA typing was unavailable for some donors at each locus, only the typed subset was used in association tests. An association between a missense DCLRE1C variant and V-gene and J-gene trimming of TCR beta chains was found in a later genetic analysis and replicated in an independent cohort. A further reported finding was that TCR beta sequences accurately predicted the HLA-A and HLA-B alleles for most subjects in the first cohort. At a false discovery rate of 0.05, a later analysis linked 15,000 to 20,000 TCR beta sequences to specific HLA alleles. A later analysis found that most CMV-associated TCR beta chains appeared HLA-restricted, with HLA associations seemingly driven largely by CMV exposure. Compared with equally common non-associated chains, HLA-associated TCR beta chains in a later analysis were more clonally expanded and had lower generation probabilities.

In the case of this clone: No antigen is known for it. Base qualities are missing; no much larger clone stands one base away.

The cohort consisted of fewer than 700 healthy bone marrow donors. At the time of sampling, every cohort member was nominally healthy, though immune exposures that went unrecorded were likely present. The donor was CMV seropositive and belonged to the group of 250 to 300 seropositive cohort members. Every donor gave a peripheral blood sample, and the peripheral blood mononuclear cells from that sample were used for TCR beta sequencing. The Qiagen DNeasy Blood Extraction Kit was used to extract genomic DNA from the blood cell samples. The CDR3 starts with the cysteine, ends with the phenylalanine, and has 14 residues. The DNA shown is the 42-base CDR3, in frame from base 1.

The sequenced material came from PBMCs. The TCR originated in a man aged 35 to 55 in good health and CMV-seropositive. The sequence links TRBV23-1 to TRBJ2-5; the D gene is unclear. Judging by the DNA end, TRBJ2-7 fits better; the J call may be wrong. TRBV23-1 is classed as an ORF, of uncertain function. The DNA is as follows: TGCGCCAGCAGTCAATCAGGGTGGGGCTACGAGCAGTACTTC. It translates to CASSQSGWGYEQYF.